This paragraph reports one T cell receptor (beta chain). The data belong to a study of T cells after yellow fever vaccination. One entry per CDR3 protein results from TCRdb running MiXCR on the 5' RACE reads. The table includes approximately 550,000 distinct CDR3 sequences, less than 20% detected once. The specimen was PBMCs, collected 15 days after the yellow fever booster vaccination. The TCR comes from a man between 25 and 39 years old who received the YFV17D yellow fever vaccine.

The CDR3 bases are TGTGCCAGCAGCTCTGGCTTGGGGCAGTATTTT. This codes for CASSSGLGQYF. The rearrangement uses TRBV7-6 and TRBJ2-3, with D unclear. V was pared by 4 bases and J by 11 bases, with 10 bases between. The V gene's germline CDR1 is SGHVS and CDR2 FNYEAQ. The CDR3 consists of 11 residues. Supplemented by reference TRBV7-6 and TRBJ2-3, the full variable domain reads GAGVSQSPRYKVTKRGQDVALRCDPISGHVSLYWYRQALGQGPEFLTYFNYEAQQDKSGLPNDRFSAERPEGSISTLTIQRTEQRDSAMYRCASSSGLGQYFGPGTRLTVL.